These 28 T cell receptor beta chains came from one sample sequenced in a study of response to subunit inactivated influenza vaccine (dated by TCRdb to 2017 to 2018). The method was RT-PCR. The run used an Illumina HiSeq 2500. TCRdb reprocessing: public reads trimmed at Q25 with fastp, clones called with MiXCR, in-frame beta chains kept. Rows with one shared CDR3 protein collapse into an entry with the most common genes and DNA. The sample contains fewer than 650,000 distinct CDR3 sequences, over 10% of them found a single time. The ten largest clones capture less than 15% of the sample. In the paper's terms, the time point label means: 45 days after influenza vaccine administration. The sample was PBMCs from blood, taken about 6 weeks after vaccination. These receptors all come from a man aged 50-60 years who received an inactivated influenza vaccine. Donor details come from another sample of the same person, matched by shared clones.

This clonotype has a count of ten or more. The rearrangement joins TRBV7-2 to TRBJ1-6; D is possibly TRBD1 (5 bases). There are 13 residues in the CDR3. The germline CDR1 and CDR2 sequences are SGHTA and FQGNSA. The V and J ends lost 6 bases and 4 bases respectively, with 7 bases between them. The CDR3 loop is CASRAGYNSPLHF. CDR3 in DNA: TGTGCCAGCAGGGCAGGGTATAATTCACCCCTCCACTTT.

There are a few counts of this clonotype. The chain links TRBV5-1 to TRBJ2-1; the D call may be TRBD1 or TRBD2 (6 bases each). The CDR3 is made up of 15 amino acids. Germline assignment: CDR1 SGHRS and CDR2 YFSETQ. V lost 4 bases to trimming and J lost 7 bases, with 18 bases between them. The CDR3 coding sequence is TGCGCCAGCAGCCGCGGGACACCTCCCGGTAATGAGCAGTTCTTC. It encodes CASSRGTPPGNEQFF.

This clonotype has just a few counts. The chain uses TRBV15 and TRBJ2-1; D unclear. CDR1 is LNHNV and CDR2 is YYDKDF in the germline V gene (reference sequence). CDR3 length: 12 amino acids. V was trimmed by 1 base and J by 7 bases, leaving 5 bases between them. The CDR3 here is CATSRVDNEQFF. CDR3 sequence (DNA): TGTGCCACCAGCAGAGTTGATAATGAGCAGTTCTTC.

The rearrangement links TRBV5-1 to TRBJ2-3; the D gene is possibly TRBD1 (6 bases). Per germline, CDR1 SGHRS and CDR2 YFSETQ. The CDR3 runs to 17 residues. The germline V and J ends were trimmed by 0 bases and 1 base, with 15 bases remaining between them. The CDR3 coding sequence is TGCGCCAGCAGCTTGGATAATCAGGGGCGCGGCACAGATACGCAGTATTTT. Residues: CASSLDNQGRGTDTQYF.

This clonotype was seen only a few times. V usage is TRBV10-3 and J usage is TRBJ2-7; maybe TRBD1 (6 bases). The CDR3 runs 14 residues. Germline CDR1 ENHRY, CDR2 SYGVKD. V was cut by 6 bases and J by 3 bases, with 15 bases left in between. The chain's CDR3 is CAIRKSGGLYEQYF. The CDR3, as DNA: TGTGCCATCAGAAAAAGTGGGGGCCTCTACGAGCAGTACTTC.

There are many counts of this clonotype. The chain recombines TRBV12-3 or TRBV12-4 with TRBJ1-4; no clear D gene. CDR3 size: 14 residues. The V end was cut by 6 bases, the J end by 6 bases, with 14 bases between. The CDR3 protein is CASSDRPLDEKLFF. The CDR3 nucleotides read TGTGCCAGCAGCGATAGACCTCTCGATGAAAAACTGTTTTTT.

This clonotype was counted a few times. The chain employs TRBV2 and TRBJ1-2, with D possibly matching TRBD1 (6 bases). Germline V gene data show CDR1 as SNHLY and CDR2 as FYNNEI. The length of the CDR3 is 12 residues. Trimming stripped 6 bases from V and 8 bases from J, with 13 bases between. The CDR3 loop is CASRQGPLGYTF. CDR3 sequence (DNA): TGTGCCAGCAGACAGGGACCTCTCGGCTACACCTTC.

The V call is TRBV7-2, the J call TRBJ2-3, with 7 nucleotides matching TRBD1. The ends lost 4 bases at V and 6 bases at J; junction bases unmatched: 7. CDR1 and CDR2 from the germline V gene are SGHTA and FQGNSA. The CDR3 spans 14 residues. CDR3 sequence reads: CASSSRTGGDTQYF. The CDR3, as DNA: TGTGCCAGCAGCTCGCGGACAGGAGGCGATACGCAGTATTTT.

The chain combines TRBV9 with TRBJ1-5; the D gene is possibly TRBD1 (5 bases). The CDR3 is 15 amino acids. From germline, CDR1 is SGDLS and CDR2 YYNGEE. V was trimmed by 0 bases and J by 4 bases, leaving 11 bases between them. This CDR3 is CASSVGQGLNQPQHF. The CDR3 coding sequence is TGTGCCAGCAGCGTAGGGCAGGGTCTTAATCAGCCCCAGCATTTT.

The J gene is TRBJ1-1, the V gene TRBV6-5, with D tentatively TRBD1 (6 bases). With 9 bases removed from V and 4 bases from J, the gap between germline ends came to 12 bases. Per germline, CDR1 MNHEY and CDR2 SVGAGI. The CDR3 totals 12 residues. CDR3 DNA: TGTGCCAGTACAGGGCCCGGCACTGAAGCTTTCTTT. The encoded protein is CASTGPGTEAFF.

V usage is TRBV7-9 and J usage is TRBJ2-7; no definite D call. This CDR3 has 14 amino acids. Trimming removed 5 bases from V and 1 base from J, with 12 bases in between. Looked up from germline, CDR1 is SEHNR and CDR2 is FQNEAQ (reference sequence). The CDR3 spells CASSLMDGSYEQYF. DNA for the CDR3: TGTGCCAGCAGCCTTATGGACGGATCCTACGAGCAGTACTTC.

Turning to this clonotype: A much larger clone differs by one base, so this may be a read error. The rearrangement uses TRBV29-1 and TRBJ1-1; D is possibly TRBD1 (6 bases). V lost 3 bases and J lost 1, with 9 bases in between. Per germline, CDR1 SQVTM and CDR2 ANQGSEA. The CDR3 is made up of 13 amino acids. The CDR3: CSVDGGGNTEAFF. CDR3 bases: TGCAGCGTTGATGGGGGCGGGAACACTGAAGCTTTCTTT. The full variable domain, rest sourced from reference TRBV29-1 and TRBJ1-1, is SAVISQKPSRDICQRGTSLTIQCQVDSQVTMMFWYRQQPGQSLTLIATANQGSEATYESGFVIDKFPISRPNLTFSTLTVSNMSPEDSSIYLCSVDGGGNTEAFFGQGTRLTVV.

This clonotype was seen a handful of times. The chain joins TRBV5-1 to TRBJ2-4, with D maybe TRBD2 (5 bases). V lost 4 bases, J lost 1 base, and 15 bases lay in between. This CDR3 contains 16 residues. Germline CDR1 is SGHRS and CDR2 is YFSETQ. Written as DNA, the CDR3 is TGCGCCAGCAGCCTAACTTCCCCGGGGGCCAAAAACATTCAGTACTTC. It codes for CASSLTSPGAKNIQYF.

In this sample, this clonotype turned up many times. The chain joins TRBV5-1 to TRBJ2-2; no definite D call. The CDR3 contains 13 residues. Trimming pared 4 bases from V and 7 bases from J, leaving 11 bases between. Germline V lookup: CDR1 SGHRS, CDR2 YFSETQ. The CDR3 protein is CASSIRLGGELFF. In DNA, the CDR3 is TGCGCCAGCAGCATCCGGTTAGGCGGGGAGCTGTTTTTT.

The J gene is TRBJ2-2, the V gene TRBV5-1; tentative D call: TRBD1 (6 bases). The CDR3 covers 16 residues. The V and J ends lost 4 bases and 4 bases respectively, with 17 bases between them. The germline V gene has CDR1 SGHRS and CDR2 YFSETQ. This CDR3 reads CASSEVAGALTGELFF. CDR3 in DNA: TGCGCCAGCAGCGAGGTTGCAGGGGCTCTCACCGGGGAGCTGTTTTTT.

This sequence joins TRBV28 and TRBJ2-7; TRBD1 agrees at 8 bases. From germline, CDR1 is MDHEN and CDR2 SYDVKM. V lost 6 bases and J lost 9; bases outside the gene matches: 10. The CDR3 length is 13 residues. In DNA, the CDR3 is TGTGCCAGCAGCTCCCATACAGGGGGTAGGCAGTACTTC. The encoded protein is CASSSHTGGRQYF. The entire variable domain, with the rest obtained from reference TRBV28 and TRBJ2-7, is as follows: DVKVTQSSRYLVKRTGEKVFLECVQDMDHENMFWYRQDPGLGLRLIYFSYDVKMKEKGDIPEGYSVSREKKERFSLILESASTNQTSMYLCASSSHTGGRQYFGPGTRLTVT.

The CDR3 region has the DNA TGTGCCAGCAGCTTAGCAGCGGGAGAGTACAATGAGCAGTTCTTC. Its translation: CASSLAAGEYNEQFF. The chain employs TRBV7-2 and TRBJ2-1, with 8 nucleotides matching TRBD2. CDR1 SGHTA and CDR2 FQGNSA come from the germline V gene. The CDR3 extends over 15 amino acids. V gave up 0 bases and J gave up 4 bases; unmatched junction bases: 2.

At least ten counts were recorded for this clonotype. The J gene is TRBJ2-3, the V gene TRBV29-1, with D unresolved. V lost 4 bases to trimming and J lost 4 bases, with 15 bases between them. The CDR3 totals 14 residues. CDR1 and CDR2 (germline): SQVTM, ANQGSEA. The CDR3 region is CSVAALGPADTQYF. The CDR3 DNA follows: TGCAGCGTTGCTGCTTTGGGCCCGGCAGATACGCAGTATTTT.

The V gene is TRBV10-3, the J gene TRBJ2-7, with 7 bases lining up with TRBD2. From germline, CDR1 is ENHRY and CDR2 SYGVKD. The trim removed 6 bases at V and 1 base at J, leaving 6 bases unmatched. This CDR3 has 14 residues. In DNA form, the CDR3 reads TGTGCCATCAGCCAGACTAGCTCTTCCTACGAGCAGTACTTC. The encoded protein is CAISQTSSSYEQYF.

There are a few counts of this clonotype. This rearrangement joins TRBV11-2 to TRBJ1-1; D remains ambiguous. Germline CDR1 and CDR2: SGHAT and FQNNGV. V was trimmed by 0 bases and J by 5 bases, leaving 22 bases between them. The CDR3 has 18 residues. CDR3 sequence: CASSLESWEAGIRTEAFF. The CDR3 nucleotides read TGTGCCAGCAGCTTAGAGTCGTGGGAGGCGGGGATTCGGACTGAAGCTTTCTTT.

This clonotype was seen more than once but under ten times. The gene calls are TRBV6-2 or TRBV6-3 and TRBJ2-7; D uncertain. This CDR3 region has 12 residues. The germline CDR1 and CDR2 sequences are MNHEY and SVGEGT. The V end was cut by 7 bases, the J end by 3 bases, with 10 bases between. The CDR3 region is CASTTPGYEQYF. The CDR3 nucleotides read TGTGCCAGCACCACTCCGGGCTACGAGCAGTACTTC.

This clonotype was seen more than once but under ten times. The rearrangement uses TRBV5-5 and TRBJ2-4; TRBD1 matches at 9 bases. Trimming removed 3 bases from V and 6 bases from J; junction bases left unmatched: 4. Germline V lookup: CDR1 SGHKS, CDR2 YYEKEE (reference sequence). This CDR3 has 14 residues. The CDR3 nucleotides read TGTGCCAGCAGCTGGGACAGGGCCCTAAACATTCAGTACTTC. Its protein product is CASSWDRALNIQYF.

The genes are TRBV19 and TRBJ1-2; the D is unclear. The CDR3 spans 16 residues. The V end lost 6 bases, the J end lost 4 bases, and 21 bases lay between the germline ends. Per the germline V gene, CDR1 is LNHDA and CDR2 is SQIVND (reference sequence). CDR3 DNA: TGTGCCAGTAGCGCTTTCGATCCAACAGAGATCTATGGCTACACCTTC. Translated: CASSAFDPTEIYGYTF.

The chain joins TRBV5-4 to TRBJ2-3, with 8 bases that match TRBD1. The CDR3 runs 15 residues. Germline CDR1 is SGHNT and CDR2 is YYREEE (reference sequence). V shed 4 bases, J shed 4 bases, and the junction held 8 bases outside the gene matches. The CDR3 DNA is TGTGCCAGCAGCCTGGCAGGGGGCAGGCCAGATACGCAGTATTTT. Amino acids: CASSLAGGRPDTQYF.

This clonotype was seen repeatedly, ten times or more. The chain recombines TRBV5-6 with TRBJ2-5; D remains ambiguous. Germline V gene sequence: CDR1 SGHDT, CDR2 YYEEEE. This CDR3 contains 14 residues. Trimming shortened V by 4 bases and J by 0 bases, and 10 bases separated the two germline ends. CDR3 amino acids: CASSGRRYQETQYF. CDR3 bases: TGTGCCAGCAGCGGACGGCGGTACCAAGAGACCCAGTACTTC.

This clonotype has a count of ten or more. The J gene is TRBJ2-2, the V gene TRBV6-2 or TRBV6-3; no firm D call. The V and J ends lost 4 bases and 3 bases respectively, with 3 bases between them. Germline V lookup: CDR1 MNHEY, CDR2 SVGEGT. The CDR3 contains 12 residues. This chain's CDR3 is CASSWDTGELFF. DNA for the CDR3: TGTGCCAGCAGTTGGGACACCGGGGAGCTGTTTTTT.

This clonotype was detected only a few times. The chain has TRBV7-3 and TRBJ2-3; TRBD2 matches at 9 bases. The germline V gene has CDR1 SGHTA and CDR2 FQGTGA. The CDR3 is 16 residues long. Losses at the gene ends were 6 bases for V and 2 bases for J; bases not matched to a gene: 9. The CDR3 reads CASSLGAGGNTDTQYF. The CDR3 DNA sequence: TGTGCCAGCAGTCTCGGAGCGGGAGGAAACACAGATACGCAGTATTTT.

V and J are TRBV7-6 and TRBJ2-7; 7 nucleotides agree with TRBD2. Unmatched junction bases numbered 8, after V lost 5 bases and J lost 4 bases. This CDR3 comprises 14 residues. CDR1 and CDR2 from the germline V gene are SGHVS and FNYEAQ. CDR3 region: CASSQNYGGYEQYF. CDR3 coding DNA: TGTGCCAGCAGCCAAAATTACGGGGGGTACGAGCAGTACTTC.